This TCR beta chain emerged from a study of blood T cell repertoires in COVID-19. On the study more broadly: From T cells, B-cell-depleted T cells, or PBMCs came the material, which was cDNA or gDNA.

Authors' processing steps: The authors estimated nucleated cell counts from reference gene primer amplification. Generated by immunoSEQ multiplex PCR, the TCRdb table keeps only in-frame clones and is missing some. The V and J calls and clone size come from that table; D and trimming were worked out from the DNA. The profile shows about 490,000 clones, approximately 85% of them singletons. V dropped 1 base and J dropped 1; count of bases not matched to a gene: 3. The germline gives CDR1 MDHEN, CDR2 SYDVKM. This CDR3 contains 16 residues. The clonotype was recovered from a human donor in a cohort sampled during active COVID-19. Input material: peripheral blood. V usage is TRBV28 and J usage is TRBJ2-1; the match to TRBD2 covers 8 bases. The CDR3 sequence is CASSLYTSGSYNEQFF. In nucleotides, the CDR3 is TGTGCCAGCAGTTTATATACTAGCGGTTCCTACAATGAGCAGTTCTTC.